This TCR beta chain was captured in a study of shared clonotypes between healthy human individuals. Remarks on this clone: The antigen is unknown.

CDR1 is MNHNS, CDR2 SASEGT, per germline. V shed 7 bases, J shed 4 bases, and the junction held 10 bases outside the gene matches. The CDR3 consists of 15 residues. TCRdb's table, derived via immunoSEQ multiplex PCR, lists solely in-frame clones and lacks some. The table records 800,000 to 1,200,000 clones, about 80% of them present only once. Study outcomes and limitations: Estimated richness was generally greater in naive than memory subsets. Non-shared clonotypes had lower generation probabilities than clonotypes shared by all four sorted-subset donors.

The chain is built from TRBV6-1 and TRBJ2-3, with TRBD1 matching over 8 bases. Input material: memory CD4+ T cells from PBMCs. The subset: CD45RA-negative fraction. The TCR was taken from a man aged 18 to 29 in good health. Some clones in this sample may be carry-over from other donors' samples. Written as DNA, the CDR3 is TGTGCCAGCAACTGGGACAGGAAAAGCTCAGATACGCAGTATTTT. This gives the protein CASNWDRKSSDTQYF.